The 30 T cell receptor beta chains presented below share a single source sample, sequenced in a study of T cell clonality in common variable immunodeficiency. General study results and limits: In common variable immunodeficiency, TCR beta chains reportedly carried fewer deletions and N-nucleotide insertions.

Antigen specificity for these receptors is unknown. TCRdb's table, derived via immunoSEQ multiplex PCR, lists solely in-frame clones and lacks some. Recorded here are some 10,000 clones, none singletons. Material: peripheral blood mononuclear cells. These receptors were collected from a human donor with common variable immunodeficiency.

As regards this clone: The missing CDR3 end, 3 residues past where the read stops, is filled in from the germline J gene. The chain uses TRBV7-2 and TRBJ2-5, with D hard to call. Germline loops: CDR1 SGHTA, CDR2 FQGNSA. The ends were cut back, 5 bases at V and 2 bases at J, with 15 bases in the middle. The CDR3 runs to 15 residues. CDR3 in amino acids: CASSPLRADQETQYF. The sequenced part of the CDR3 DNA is TGTGCCAGCAGCCCTCTAAGGGCAGATCAAGAGACC.

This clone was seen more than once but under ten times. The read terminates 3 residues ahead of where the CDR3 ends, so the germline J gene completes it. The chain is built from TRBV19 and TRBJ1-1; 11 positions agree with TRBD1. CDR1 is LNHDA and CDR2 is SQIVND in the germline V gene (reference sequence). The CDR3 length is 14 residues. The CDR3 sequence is CASSSGQGDGGAFF. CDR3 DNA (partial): TGTGCCAGTAGTTCGGGACAGGGGGACGGGGGG.

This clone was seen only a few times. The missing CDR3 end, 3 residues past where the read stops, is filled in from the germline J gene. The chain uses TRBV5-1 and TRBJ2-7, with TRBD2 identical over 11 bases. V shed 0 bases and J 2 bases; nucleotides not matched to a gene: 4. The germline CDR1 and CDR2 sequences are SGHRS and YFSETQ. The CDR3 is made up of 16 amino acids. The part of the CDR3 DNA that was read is TGCGCCAGCAGCTTGGTTGGGACTAGCGGAGCCTACGAG. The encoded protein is CASSLVGTSGAYE. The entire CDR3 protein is CASSLVGTSGAYEQYF. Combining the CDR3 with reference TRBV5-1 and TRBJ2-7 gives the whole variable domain KAGVTQTPRYLIKTRGQQVTLSCSPISGHRSVSWYQQTPGQGLQFLFEYFSETQRNKGNFPGRFSGRQFSNSRSEMNVSTLELGDSALYLCASSLVGTSGAYEQYFGPGTRLTVT.

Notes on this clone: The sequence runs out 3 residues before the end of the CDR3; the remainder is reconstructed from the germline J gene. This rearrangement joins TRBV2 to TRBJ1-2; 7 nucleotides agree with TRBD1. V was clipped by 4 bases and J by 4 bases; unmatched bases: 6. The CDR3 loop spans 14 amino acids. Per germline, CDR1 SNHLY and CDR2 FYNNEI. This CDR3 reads CASSGQGKTYGYTF. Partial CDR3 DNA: TGTGCCAGCAGTGGACAGGGAAAAACCTATGGC.

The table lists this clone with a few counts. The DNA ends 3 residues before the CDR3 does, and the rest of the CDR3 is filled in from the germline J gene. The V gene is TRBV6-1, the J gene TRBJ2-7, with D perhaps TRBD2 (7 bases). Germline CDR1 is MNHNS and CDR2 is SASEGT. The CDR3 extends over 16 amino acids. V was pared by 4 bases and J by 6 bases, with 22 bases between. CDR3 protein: CASSGGRGAIRVEQYF. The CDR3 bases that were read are TGTGCCAGCAGTGGCGGACGGGGGGCCATTCGGGTCGAG.

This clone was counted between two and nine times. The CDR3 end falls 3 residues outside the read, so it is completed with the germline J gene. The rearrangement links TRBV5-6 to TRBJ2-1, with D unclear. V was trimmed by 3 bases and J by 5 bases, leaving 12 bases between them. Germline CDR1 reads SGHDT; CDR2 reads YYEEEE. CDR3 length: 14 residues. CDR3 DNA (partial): TGTGCCAGCAGCTGGAACCTAGTGAACAATGAG. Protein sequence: CASSWNLVNNE. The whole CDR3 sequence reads CASSWNLVNNEQFF.

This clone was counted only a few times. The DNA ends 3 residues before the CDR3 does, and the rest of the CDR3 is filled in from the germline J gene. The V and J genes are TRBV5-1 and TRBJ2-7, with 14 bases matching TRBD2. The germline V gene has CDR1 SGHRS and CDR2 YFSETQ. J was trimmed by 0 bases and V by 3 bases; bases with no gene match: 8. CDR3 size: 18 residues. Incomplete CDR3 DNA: TGCGCCAGCAGCTCCCTGGGACTAGCGGGAGACAGCTCCTACGAG. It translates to CASSSLGLAGDSSYE. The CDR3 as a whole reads CASSSLGLAGDSSYEQYF.

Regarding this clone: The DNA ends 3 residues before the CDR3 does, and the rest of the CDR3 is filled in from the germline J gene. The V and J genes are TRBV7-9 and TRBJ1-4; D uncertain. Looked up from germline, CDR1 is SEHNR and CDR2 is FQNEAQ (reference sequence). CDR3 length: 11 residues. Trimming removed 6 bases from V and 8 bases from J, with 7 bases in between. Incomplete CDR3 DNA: TGTGCCAGCAGTATCCTGGAAAAA. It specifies CASSILEK. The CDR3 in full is CASSILEKLFF.

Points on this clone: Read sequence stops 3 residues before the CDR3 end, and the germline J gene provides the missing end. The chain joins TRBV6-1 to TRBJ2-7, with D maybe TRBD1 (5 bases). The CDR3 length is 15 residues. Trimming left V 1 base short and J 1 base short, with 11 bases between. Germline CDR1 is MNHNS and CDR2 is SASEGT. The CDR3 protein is CASSEGTLSSYEQYF. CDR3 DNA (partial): TGTGCCAGCAGTGAAGGGACACTTAGTTCCTACGAG.

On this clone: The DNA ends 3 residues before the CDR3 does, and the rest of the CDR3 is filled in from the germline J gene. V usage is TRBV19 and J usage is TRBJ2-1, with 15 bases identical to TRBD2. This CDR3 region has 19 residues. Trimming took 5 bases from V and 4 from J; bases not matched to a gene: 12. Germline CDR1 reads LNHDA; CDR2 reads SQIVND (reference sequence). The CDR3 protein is CASSPGLAGGQTEYNEQFF. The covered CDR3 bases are TGTGCCAGTAGTCCGGGACTAGCGGGAGGCCAGACTGAATACAATGAG. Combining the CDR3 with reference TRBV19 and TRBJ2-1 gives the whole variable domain DGGITQSPKYLFRKEGQNVTLSCEQNLNHDAMYWYRQDPGQGLRLIYYSQIVNDFQKGDIAEGYSVSREKKESFPLTVTSAQKNPTAFYLCASSPGLAGGQTEYNEQFFGPGTRLTVL.

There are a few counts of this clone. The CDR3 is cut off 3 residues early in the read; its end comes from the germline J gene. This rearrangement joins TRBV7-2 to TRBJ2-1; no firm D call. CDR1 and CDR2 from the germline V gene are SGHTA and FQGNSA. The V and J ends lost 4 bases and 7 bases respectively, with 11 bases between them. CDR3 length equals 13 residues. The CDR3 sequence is CASSSTLGNEQFF. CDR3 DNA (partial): TGTGCCAGCAGCTCCACTCTAGGTAATGAG.

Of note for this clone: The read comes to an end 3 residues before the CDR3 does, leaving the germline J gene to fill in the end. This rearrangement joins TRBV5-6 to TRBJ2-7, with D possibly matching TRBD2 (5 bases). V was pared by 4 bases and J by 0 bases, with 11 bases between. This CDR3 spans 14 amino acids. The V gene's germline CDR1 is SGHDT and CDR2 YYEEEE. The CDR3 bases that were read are TGTGCCAGCAGCCCCCGGCGGGTCTCCTACGAG. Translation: CASSPRRVSYE. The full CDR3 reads CASSPRRVSYEQYF.

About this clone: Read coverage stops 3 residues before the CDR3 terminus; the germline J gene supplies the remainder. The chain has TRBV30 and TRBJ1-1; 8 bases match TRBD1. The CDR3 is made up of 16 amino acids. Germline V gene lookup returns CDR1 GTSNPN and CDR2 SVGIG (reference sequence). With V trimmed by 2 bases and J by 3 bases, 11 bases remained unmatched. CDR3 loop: CAWSSISARGHTEAFF. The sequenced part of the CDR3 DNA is TGTGCCTGGAGTTCCATTTCCGCCAGGGGGCACACTGAA. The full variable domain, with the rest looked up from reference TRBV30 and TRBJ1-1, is SQTIHQWPATLVQPVGSPLSLECTVEGTSNPNLYWYRQAAGRGLQLLFYSVGIGQISSEVPQNLSASRPQDRQFILSSKKLLLSDSGFYLCAWSSISARGHTEAFFGQGTRLTVV.

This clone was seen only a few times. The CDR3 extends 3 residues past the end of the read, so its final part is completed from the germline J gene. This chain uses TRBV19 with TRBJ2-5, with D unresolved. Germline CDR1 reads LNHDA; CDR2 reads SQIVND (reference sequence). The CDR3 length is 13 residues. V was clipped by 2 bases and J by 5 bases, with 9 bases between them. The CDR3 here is CASSISWAETQYF. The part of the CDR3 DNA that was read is TGTGCCAGTAGTATATCGTGGGCGGAGACC.

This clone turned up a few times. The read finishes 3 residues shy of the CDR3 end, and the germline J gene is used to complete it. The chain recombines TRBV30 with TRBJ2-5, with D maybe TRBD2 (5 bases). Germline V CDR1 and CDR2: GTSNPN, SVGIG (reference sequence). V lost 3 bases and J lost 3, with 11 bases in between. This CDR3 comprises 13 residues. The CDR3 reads CAWSGVAKETQYF. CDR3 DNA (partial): TGTGCCTGGAGCGGGGTCGCGAAAGAGACC.

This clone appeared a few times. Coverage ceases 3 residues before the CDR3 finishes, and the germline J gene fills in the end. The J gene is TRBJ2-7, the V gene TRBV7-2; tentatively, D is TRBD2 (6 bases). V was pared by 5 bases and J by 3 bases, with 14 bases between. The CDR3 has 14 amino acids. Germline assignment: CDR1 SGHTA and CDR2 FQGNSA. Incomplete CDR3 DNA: TGTGCCAGCAGCCAAATTGGGGGGAGCTACGAG. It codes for CASSQIGGSYE. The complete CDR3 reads CASSQIGGSYEQYF.

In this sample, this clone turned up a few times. The CDR3 here is CASSANNYEQYF. Partial CDR3 DNA: TGTGCCAGCAGTGCAAACAACTACGAG. The J gene is TRBJ2-7, the V gene TRBV2; D ambiguous. The read comes to an end 3 residues before the CDR3 does, leaving the germline J gene to fill in the end. Trimming removed 4 bases at V and 3 bases at J, with 7 bases between. The CDR3 has 12 amino acids. Germline lookup yields CDR1 SNHLY and CDR2 FYNNEI.

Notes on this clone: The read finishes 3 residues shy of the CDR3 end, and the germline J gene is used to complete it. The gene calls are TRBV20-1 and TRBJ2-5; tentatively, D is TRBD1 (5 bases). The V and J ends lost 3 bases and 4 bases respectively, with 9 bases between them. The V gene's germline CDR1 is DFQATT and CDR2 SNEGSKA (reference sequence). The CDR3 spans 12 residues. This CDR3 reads CSARWQGETQYF. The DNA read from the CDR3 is TGCAGTGCTAGGTGGCAGGGAGAGACC.

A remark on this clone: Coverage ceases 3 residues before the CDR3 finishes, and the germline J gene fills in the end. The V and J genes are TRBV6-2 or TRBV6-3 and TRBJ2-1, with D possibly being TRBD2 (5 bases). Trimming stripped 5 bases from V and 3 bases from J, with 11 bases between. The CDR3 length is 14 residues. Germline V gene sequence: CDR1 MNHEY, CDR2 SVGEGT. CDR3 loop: CASSPQRNYNEQFF. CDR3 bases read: TGTGCCAGCAGTCCACAGCGGAACTACAATGAG.

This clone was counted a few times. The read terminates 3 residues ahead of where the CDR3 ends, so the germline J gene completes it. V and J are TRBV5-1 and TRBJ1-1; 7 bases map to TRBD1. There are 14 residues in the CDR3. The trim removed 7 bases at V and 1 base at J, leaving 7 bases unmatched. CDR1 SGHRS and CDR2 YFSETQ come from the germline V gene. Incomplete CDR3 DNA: TGCGCCAGCTCCTCGGGACAGCCGAACACTGAA. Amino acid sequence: CASSSGQPNTE. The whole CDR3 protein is CASSSGQPNTEAFF.

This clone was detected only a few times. The part of the CDR3 DNA that was read is TGTGCCAGCAGCTTAGCGGGCAGGGGTGAAGAGACC. Protein sequence: CASSLAGRGEET. The CDR3 in full is CASSLAGRGEETQYF. The chain uses TRBV7-6 and TRBJ2-5; D is perhaps TRBD1 (6 bases). The observed sequence ends 3 residues before the CDR3 terminus, with the missing tail filled in from the germline J gene. This CDR3 region has 15 residues. Germline V CDR1 and CDR2: SGHVS, FNYEAQ. Trimming cost V 0 bases and J 3 bases, with 11 bases left between them.

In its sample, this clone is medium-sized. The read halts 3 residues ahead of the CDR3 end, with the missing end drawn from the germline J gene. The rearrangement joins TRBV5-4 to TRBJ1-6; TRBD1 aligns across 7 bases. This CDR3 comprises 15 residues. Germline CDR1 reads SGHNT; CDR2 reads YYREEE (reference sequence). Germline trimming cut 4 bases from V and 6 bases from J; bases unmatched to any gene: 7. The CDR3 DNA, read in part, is TGTGCCAGCAGCCCGGCGACAGGGCCTAATTCACCC. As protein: CASSPATGPNSP. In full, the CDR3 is CASSPATGPNSPLHF.

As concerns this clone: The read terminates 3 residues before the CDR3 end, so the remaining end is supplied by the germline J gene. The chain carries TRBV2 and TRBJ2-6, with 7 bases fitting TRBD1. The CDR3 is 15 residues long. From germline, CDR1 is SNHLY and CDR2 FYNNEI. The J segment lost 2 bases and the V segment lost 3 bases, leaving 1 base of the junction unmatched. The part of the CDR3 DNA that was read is TGTGCCAGCAGTGAGGACAGGACTGGGGCCAACGTC. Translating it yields CASSEDRTGANV. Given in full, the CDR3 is CASSEDRTGANVLTF.

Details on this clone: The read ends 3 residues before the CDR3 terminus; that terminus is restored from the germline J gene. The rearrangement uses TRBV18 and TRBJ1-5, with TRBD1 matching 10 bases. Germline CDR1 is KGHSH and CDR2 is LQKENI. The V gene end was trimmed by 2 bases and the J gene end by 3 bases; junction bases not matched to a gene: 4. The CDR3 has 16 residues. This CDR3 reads CASSPSDRGLNQPQHF. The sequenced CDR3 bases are TGTGCCAGCTCACCAAGCGACAGGGGGCTCAATCAGCCC. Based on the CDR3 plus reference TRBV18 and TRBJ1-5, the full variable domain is NAGVMQNPRHLVRRRGQEARLRCSPMKGHSHVYWYRQLPEEGLKFMVYLQKENIIDESGMPKERFSAEFPKEGPSILRIQQVVRGDSAAYFCASSPSDRGLNQPQHFGDGTRLSIL.

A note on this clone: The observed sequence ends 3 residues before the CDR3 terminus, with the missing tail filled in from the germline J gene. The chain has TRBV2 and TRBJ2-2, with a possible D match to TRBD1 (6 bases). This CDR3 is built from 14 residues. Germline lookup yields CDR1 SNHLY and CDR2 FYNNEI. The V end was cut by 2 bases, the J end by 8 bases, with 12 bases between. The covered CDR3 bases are TGTGCCAGCAGTGAAACCAGGGGTTGGGGGGAG. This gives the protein CASSETRGWGE. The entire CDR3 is CASSETRGWGELFF.

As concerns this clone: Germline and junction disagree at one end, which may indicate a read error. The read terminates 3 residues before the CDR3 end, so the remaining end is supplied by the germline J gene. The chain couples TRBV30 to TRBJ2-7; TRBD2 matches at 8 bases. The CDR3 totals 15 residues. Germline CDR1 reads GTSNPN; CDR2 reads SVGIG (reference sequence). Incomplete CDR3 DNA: TGTGCATGGACTAACGGGGGGGCACAAGCGTACGAG. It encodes CAWTNGGAQAYE. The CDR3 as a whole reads CAWTNGGAQAYEQYF.

CDR3 DNA, as far as it was read: TGTGCCAGCAGCTTCCCAGGGGACGAG. Protein product: CASSFPGDE. In full, the CDR3 reads CASSFPGDEQYF. The genes are TRBV5-4 and TRBJ2-7, with D maybe TRBD1 (6 bases). The read stops 3 residues short of the end of the CDR3; the missing end is completed from the germline J gene. This CDR3 is 12 amino acids long. CDR1 and CDR2 (germline): SGHNT, YYREEE (reference sequence). V gave up 2 bases and J gave up 5 bases, with 8 bases separating them.

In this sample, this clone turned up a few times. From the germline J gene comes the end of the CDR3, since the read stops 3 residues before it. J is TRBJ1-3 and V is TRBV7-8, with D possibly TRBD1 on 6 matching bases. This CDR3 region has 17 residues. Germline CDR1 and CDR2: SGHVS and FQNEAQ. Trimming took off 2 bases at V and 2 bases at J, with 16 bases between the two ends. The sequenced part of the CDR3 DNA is TGTGCCAGCAGCTTAACCGTATCGTCAGGGGCTGGAAACACC. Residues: CASSLTVSSGAGNT. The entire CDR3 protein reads CASSLTVSSGAGNTIYF.

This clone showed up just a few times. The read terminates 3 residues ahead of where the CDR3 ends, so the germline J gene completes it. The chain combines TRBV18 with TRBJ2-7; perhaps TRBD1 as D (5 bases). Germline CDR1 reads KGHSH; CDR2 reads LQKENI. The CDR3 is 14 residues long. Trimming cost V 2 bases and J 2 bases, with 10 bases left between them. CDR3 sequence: CASSPSTGTYEQYF. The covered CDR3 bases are TGTGCCAGCTCACCATCTACAGGAACCTACGAG.

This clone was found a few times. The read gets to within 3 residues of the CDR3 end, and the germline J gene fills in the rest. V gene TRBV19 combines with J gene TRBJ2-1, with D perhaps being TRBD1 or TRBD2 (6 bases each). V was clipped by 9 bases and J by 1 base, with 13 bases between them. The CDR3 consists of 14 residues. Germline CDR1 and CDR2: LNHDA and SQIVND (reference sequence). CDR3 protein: CASGRRGSYNEQFF. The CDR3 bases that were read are TGTGCCAGCGGTCGGAGGGGGTCCTACAATGAG.